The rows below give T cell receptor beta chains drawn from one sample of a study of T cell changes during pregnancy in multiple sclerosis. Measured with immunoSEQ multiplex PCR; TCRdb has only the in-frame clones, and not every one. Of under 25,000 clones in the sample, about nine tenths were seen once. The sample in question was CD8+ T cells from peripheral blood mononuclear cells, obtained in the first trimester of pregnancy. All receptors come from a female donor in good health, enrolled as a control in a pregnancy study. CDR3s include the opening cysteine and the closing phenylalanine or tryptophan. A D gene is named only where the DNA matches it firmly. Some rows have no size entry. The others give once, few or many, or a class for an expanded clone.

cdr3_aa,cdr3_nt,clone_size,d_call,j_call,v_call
CSVETDKDYEQYF,TGCAGCGTTGAGACAGACAAAGACTACGAGCAGTACTTC,NA,NA,TRBJ2-7,TRBV29-1
CSVEDGLVKDNEQFF,TGCAGCGTTGAAGATGGACTAGTCAAGGACAATGAGCAGTTCTTC,many,TRBD2,TRBJ2-1,TRBV29-1
CASSLRGDGEKLFF,TGTGCCAGCAGTTTGCGGGGAGATGGGGAAAAACTGTTTTTT,NA,NA,TRBJ1-4,TRBV27
CASSLTSGRADTQYF,TGCGCCAGCAGCTTGACTAGCGGGAGGGCAGATACGCAGTATTTT,once,TRBD2,TRBJ2-3,TRBV5-1
CASSSGQGVYNEQFF,TGTGCCAGCAGCTCGGGACAGGGGGTCTACAATGAGCAGTTCTTC,few,TRBD1,TRBJ2-1,TRBV7-2
CASSPSWLPPTDTQYF,TGCGCCAGCAGCCCCTCTTGGCTTCCCCCTACAGATACGCAGTATTTT,NA,NA,TRBJ2-3,TRBV4-1
CASSQASTAYNSPLHF,TGCGCCAGCAGCCAAGCCTCGACAGCTTATAATTCACCCCTCCACTTT,once,NA,TRBJ1-6,TRBV4-3
CASLQGPTEAFF,TGTGCCAGCCTCCAGGGCCCCACTGAAGCTTTCTTT,NA,NA,TRBJ1-1,TRBV6-1
CASSPGELPRSYNEQFF,TGTGCCAGCTCACCAGGGGAGCTCCCCCGCTCCTACAATGAGCAGTTCTTC,NA,NA,TRBJ2-1,TRBV18
CSVRGRLNTEAFF,TGCAGCGTTAGGGGCAGATTGAACACTGAAGCTTTCTTT,few,NA,TRBJ1-1,TRBV29-1
CASSLIHREYEQYF,TGTGCCAGCAGCTTGATTCACAGGGAGTACGAGCAGTACTTC,once,NA,TRBJ2-7,TRBV5-4